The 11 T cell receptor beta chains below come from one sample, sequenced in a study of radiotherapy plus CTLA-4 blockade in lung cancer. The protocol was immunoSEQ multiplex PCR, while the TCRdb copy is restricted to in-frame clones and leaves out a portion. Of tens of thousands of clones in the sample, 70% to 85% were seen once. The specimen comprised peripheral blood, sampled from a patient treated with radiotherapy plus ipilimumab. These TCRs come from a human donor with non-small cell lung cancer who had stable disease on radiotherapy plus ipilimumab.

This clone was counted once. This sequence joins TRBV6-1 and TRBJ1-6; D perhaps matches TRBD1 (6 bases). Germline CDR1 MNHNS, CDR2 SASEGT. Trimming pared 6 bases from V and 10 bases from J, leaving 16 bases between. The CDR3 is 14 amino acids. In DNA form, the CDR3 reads TGTGCCAGCAGGATTCAGGGGATTGAATCACCCCTCCACTTT. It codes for CASRIQGIESPLHF.

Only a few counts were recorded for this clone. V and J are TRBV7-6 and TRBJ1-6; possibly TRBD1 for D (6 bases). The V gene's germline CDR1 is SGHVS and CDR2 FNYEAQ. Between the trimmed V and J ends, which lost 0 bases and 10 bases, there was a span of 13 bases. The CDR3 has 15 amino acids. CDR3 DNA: TGTGCCAGCAGCTTAGCGTTCCAGGGGAGCTCACCCCTCCACTTT. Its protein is CASSLAFQGSSPLHF.

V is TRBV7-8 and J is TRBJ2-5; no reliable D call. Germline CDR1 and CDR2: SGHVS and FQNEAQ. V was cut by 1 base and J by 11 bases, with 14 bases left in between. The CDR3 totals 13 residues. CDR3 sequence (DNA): TGTGCCAGCAGCTTAGGGAGAGTTGGTGAGCAGTACTTC. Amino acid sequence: CASSLGRVGEQYF.

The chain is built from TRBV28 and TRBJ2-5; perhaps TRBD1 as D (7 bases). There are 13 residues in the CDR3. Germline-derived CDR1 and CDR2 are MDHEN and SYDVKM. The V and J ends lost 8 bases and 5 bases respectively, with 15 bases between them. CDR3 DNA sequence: TGTGCCAGCCGGCAGGGGGGCTGGGAGACCCAGTACTTC. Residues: CASRQGGWETQYF. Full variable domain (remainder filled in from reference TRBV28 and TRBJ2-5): DVKVTQSSRYLVKRTGEKVFLECVQDMDHENMFWYRQDPGLGLRLIYFSYDVKMKEKGDIPEGYSVSREKKERFSLILESASTNQTSMYLCASRQGGWETQYFGPGTRLLVL.

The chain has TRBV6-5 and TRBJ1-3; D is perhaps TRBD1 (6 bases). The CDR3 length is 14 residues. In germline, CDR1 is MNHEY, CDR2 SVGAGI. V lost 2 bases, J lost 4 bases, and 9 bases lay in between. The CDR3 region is CASSYGGGGNTIYF. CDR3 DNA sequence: TGTGCCAGCAGTTACGGAGGGGGGGGAAACACCATATATTTT.

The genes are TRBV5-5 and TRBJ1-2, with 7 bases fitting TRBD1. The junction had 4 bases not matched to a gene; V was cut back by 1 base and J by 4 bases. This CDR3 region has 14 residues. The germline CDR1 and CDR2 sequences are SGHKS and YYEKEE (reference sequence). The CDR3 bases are TGTGCCAGCAGCTTGCGAGGGGGCCTCTATGGCTACACCTTC. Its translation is CASSLRGGLYGYTF.

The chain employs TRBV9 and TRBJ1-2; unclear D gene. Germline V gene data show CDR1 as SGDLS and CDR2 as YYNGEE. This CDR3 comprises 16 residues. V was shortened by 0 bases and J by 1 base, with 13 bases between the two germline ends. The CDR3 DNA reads TGTGCCAGCAGCGTAGCTAAGGACCACCTTAACTATGGCTACACCTTC. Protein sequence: CASSVAKDHLNYGYTF.

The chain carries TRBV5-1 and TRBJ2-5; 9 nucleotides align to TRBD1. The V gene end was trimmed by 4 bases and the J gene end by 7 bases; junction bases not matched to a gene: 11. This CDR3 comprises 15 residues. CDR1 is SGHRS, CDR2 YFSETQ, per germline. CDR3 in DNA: TGCGCCAGCAGCCAGGGACAGGGTTTGGTAGGGACCCAGTACTTC. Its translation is CASSQGQGLVGTQYF.

CDR3 sequence reads: CASSLERGYTEAFF. DNA of the CDR3: TGTGCCAGCAGCTTAGAGAGGGGTTACACTGAAGCTTTCTTT. The chain links TRBV7-2 to TRBJ1-1, with D possibly being TRBD1 (5 bases). The CDR3 is made up of 14 amino acids. The germline V and J ends were trimmed by 1 base and 3 bases, with 9 bases remaining between them. CDR1 SGHTA and CDR2 FQGNSA come from the germline V gene. Based on the CDR3 plus reference TRBV7-2 and TRBJ1-1, the full variable domain is GAGVSQSPSNKVTEKGKDVELRCDPISGHTALYWYRQSLGQGLEFLIYFQGNSAPDKSGLPSDRFSAERTGGSVSTLTIQRTQQEDSAVYLCASSLERGYTEAFFGQGTRLTVV.

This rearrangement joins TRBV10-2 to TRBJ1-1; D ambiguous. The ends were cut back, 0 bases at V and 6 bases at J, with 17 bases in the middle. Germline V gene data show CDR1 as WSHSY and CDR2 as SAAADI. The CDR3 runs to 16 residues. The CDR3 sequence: CASSESLRHSSPEAFF. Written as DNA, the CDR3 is TGCGCCAGCAGTGAGTCGTTGAGACACAGCTCTCCTGAAGCTTTCTTT.

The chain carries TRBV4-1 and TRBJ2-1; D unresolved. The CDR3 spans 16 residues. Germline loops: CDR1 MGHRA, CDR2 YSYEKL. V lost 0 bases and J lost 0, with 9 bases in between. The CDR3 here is CASSQDLQSSYNEQFF. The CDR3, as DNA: TGCGCCAGCAGCCAAGATTTACAGAGCTCCTACAATGAGCAGTTCTTC.